One sample yielded the 5 T cell receptor beta chains listed below, sequenced in a study of T-cell reconstitution after alpha-beta-depleted transplantation in children. It was with unique molecular identifiers that the TCRbeta library was prepared. TCRdb re-derived calls from the PCR reads in MiXCR, one entry per CDR3 protein. Here the sample spans a few hundred thousand distinct CDR3 sequences, 10% being singletons. The sample in question was PBMCs from the stem cell graft donor, obtained from the stem cell graft. The source is a human donor who donated a stem cell graft to a child with acute lymphoblastic leukemia.

This clonotype has only a few counts. This chain links TRBV4-1 with TRBJ2-1; TRBD2 matches at 12 bases. Germline lookup yields CDR1 MGHRA and CDR2 YSYEKL. This CDR3 spans 17 amino acids. Trimming took 5 bases from V and 5 from J; bases not matched to a gene: 10. For the CDR3, the DNA is TGCGCCAGCAGCGAGTTTCTAGCGGGAGGGCAAAACAATGAGCAGTTCTTC. Translation gives CASSEFLAGGQNNEQFF.

This clonotype came up a few times. The V gene is TRBV7-9, the J gene TRBJ2-5; possibly TRBD1 for D (5 bases). Deletions cut 5 bases from V and 0 bases from J, with 10 bases between. CDR3 length: 14 residues. CDR1 is SEHNR, CDR2 FQNEAQ, per germline (reference sequence). The CDR3 reads CASSITRDQETQYF. The CDR3 DNA reads as TGTGCCAGCAGCATAACCAGGGACCAAGAGACCCAGTACTTC.

V and J are TRBV20-1 and TRBJ2-4; D is unclear. CDR1 is DFQATT and CDR2 is SNEGSKA in the germline V gene (reference sequence). Trimming took off 5 bases at V and 1 base at J, with 15 bases between the two ends. This CDR3 has 15 residues. CDR3 in amino acids: CSAELHSRAKNIQYF. As DNA, the CDR3 is TGCAGTGCTGAGCTCCATAGTCGCGCCAAAAACATTCAGTACTTC.

Notes on this clonotype: One end of the junction fails to match germline, which may point to a read error. The V and J genes are TRBV20-1 and TRBJ2-7, with D unresolved. Germline values: CDR1 DFQATT, CDR2 SNEGSKA (reference sequence). The length of the CDR3 is 12 residues. CDR3 nucleotides: TGCAGTGGATCGTCGAGATCCTACGAGCACTACTTC. Protein product: CSGSSRSYEHYF.

This clonotype was seen a few times. The chain uses TRBV7-9 and TRBJ1-4; D is uncertain. The ends were cut back, 2 bases at V and 1 base at J, with 5 bases in the middle. The CDR3 covers 14 residues. The germline gives CDR1 SEHNR, CDR2 FQNEAQ (reference sequence). In DNA form, the CDR3 reads TGTGCCAGCAGCTTATGGCAAACTAATGAAAAACTGTTTTTT. Amino acid sequence: CASSLWQTNEKLFF.